The entry below gives a single TCR beta chain sequence along with its context. Its antigen remains unknown. Primers: 60 Vbeta forward and 13 Jbeta reverse. Assay used: immunoSEQ multiplex PCR; TCRdb lists only in-frame clones, some missing. The sample consists of around 270,000 clones, 80% of them appearing once. This record belongs to a study of cytomegalovirus exposure and HLA in healthy donors. Study details: Genotyping of more than 300 donors showed that over 65% belonged to the Caucasian-associated ancestry cluster.

General observations from the study: The study recorded some 160 TCR beta chains that were cytomegalovirus-associated.

The germline V gene encodes CDR1 MNHEY and CDR2 SVGAGI. The CDR3 covers 14 residues. Trimming took off 4 bases at V and 1 base at J, with 10 bases between the two ends. Sequences were obtained from PBMCs. The TCR sequence derives from a girl aged 2-9 years in good health and CMV-seronegative. The V gene is TRBV6-5, the J gene TRBJ1-1; D is uncertain. In DNA, the CDR3 is TGTGCCAGCAGTTTTGCCTCAGAGAACACTGAAGCTTTCTTT. This sequence encodes CASSFASENTEAFF.